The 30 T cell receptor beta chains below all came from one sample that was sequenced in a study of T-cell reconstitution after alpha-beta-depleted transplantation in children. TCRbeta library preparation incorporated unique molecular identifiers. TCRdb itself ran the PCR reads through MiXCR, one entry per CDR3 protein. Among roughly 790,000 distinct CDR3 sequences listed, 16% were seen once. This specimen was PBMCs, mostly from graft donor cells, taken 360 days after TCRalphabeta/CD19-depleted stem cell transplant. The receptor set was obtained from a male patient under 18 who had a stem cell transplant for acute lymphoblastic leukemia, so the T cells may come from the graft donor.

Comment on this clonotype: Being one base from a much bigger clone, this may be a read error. The DNA for the CDR3 is TGTGCCAGCAGTTACGACCTGAACACTGAAGCTTTCTTT. Translated: CASSYDLNTEAFF. The V and J genes are TRBV6-6 and TRBJ1-1; D gene unclear. The germline gives CDR1 MNHNY, CDR2 SVGAGI (reference sequence). V lost 2 bases and J 0 bases, leaving 4 bases between the germline ends. The CDR3 has 13 amino acids.

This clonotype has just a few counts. CDR3 bases: TGTGCCAGCAGCGTAGCTAGAGCGGGTCCCGAGGTCTACAATGAGCAGTTCTTC. It codes for CASSVARAGPEVYNEQFF. The rearrangement joins TRBV9 to TRBJ2-1; maybe TRBD2 (6 bases). The germline V gene has CDR1 SGDLS and CDR2 YYNGEE. With 0 bases removed from V and 3 bases from J, the gap between germline ends came to 19 bases. The CDR3 runs 18 residues.

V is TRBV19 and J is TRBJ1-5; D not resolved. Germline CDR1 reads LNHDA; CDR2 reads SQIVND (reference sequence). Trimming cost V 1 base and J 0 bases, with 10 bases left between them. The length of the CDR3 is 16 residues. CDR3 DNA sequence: TGTGCCAGTAGTATAGTGATAGGCGTTAGCAATCAGCCCCAGCATTTT. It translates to CASSIVIGVSNQPQHF.

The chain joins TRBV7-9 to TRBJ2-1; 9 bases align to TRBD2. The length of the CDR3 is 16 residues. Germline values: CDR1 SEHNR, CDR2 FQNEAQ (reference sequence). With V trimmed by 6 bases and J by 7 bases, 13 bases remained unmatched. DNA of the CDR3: TGTGCCAGCAGGCCACCGGGACTAGCCCATATTAATGAGCAGTTCTTC. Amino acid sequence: CASRPPGLAHINEQFF. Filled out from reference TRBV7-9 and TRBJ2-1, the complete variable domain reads DTGVSQNPRHKITKRGQNVTFRCDPISEHNRLYWYRQTLGQGPEFLTYFQNEAQLEKSRLLSDRFSAERPKGSFSTLEIQRTEQGDSAMYLCASRPPGLAHINEQFFGPGTRLTVL.

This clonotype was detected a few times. The CDR3 here is CASTPRGFNQPQHF. DNA for the CDR3: TGTGCCAGCACCCCCCGGGGCTTCAATCAGCCCCAGCATTTT. This sequence joins TRBV12-3 or TRBV12-4 and TRBJ1-5; tentative D call: TRBD1 (5 bases). This CDR3 has 14 amino acids. V gave up 7 bases and J gave up 3 bases, with 13 bases separating them.

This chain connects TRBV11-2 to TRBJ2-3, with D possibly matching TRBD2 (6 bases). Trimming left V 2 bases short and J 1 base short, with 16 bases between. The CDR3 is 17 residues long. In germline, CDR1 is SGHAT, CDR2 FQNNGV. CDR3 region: CASSLRPRGNRTDTQYF. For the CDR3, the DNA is TGTGCCAGCAGCTTACGTCCGCGGGGAAACCGCACAGATACGCAGTATTTT.

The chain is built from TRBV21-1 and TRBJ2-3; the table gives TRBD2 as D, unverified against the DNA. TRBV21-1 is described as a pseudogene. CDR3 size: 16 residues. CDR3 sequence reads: CASSTLAGGSTDTQYF. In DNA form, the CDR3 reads TGTGCCAGCAGCACCCTAGCGGGAGGGAGCACAGATACGCAGTATTTT.

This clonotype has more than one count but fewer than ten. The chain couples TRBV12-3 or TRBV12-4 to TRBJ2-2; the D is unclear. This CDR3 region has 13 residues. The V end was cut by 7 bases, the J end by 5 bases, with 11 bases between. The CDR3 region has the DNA TGTGCCAGCACCCCGTCTGGGACCGGGGAGCTGTTTTTT. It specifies CASTPSGTGELFF.

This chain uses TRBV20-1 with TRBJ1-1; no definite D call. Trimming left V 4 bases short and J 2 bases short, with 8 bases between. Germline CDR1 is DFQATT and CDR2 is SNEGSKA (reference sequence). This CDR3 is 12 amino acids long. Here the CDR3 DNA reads TGCAGTGCTAACGCTTTTAACACTGAAGCTTTCTTT. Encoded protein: CSANAFNTEAFF.

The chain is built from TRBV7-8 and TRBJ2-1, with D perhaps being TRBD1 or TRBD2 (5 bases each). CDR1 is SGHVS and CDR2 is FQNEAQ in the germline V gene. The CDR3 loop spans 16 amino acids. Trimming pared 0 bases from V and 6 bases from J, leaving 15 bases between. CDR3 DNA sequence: TGTGCCAGCAGCTTAGCGGTGACTAAAGGGGTCAATGAGCAGTTCTTC. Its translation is CASSLAVTKGVNEQFF.

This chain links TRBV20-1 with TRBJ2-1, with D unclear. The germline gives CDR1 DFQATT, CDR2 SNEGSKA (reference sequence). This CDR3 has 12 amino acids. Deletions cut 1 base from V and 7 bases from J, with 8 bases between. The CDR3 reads CSARGPINEQFF. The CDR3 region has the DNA TGCAGTGCTAGAGGACCGATTAATGAGCAGTTCTTC.

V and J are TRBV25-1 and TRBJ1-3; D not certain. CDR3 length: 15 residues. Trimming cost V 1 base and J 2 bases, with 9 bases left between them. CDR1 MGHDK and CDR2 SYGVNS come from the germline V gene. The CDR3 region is CASSESPRTGNTIYF. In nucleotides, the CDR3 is TGTGCCAGCAGTGAATCGCCCAGGACTGGAAACACCATATATTTT.

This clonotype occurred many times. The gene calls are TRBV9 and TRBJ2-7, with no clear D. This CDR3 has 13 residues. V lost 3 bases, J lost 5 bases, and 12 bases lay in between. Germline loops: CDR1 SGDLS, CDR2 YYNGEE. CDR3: CASSDPVTHEQYF. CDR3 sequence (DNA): TGTGCCAGCAGCGATCCAGTCACCCACGAGCAGTACTTC.

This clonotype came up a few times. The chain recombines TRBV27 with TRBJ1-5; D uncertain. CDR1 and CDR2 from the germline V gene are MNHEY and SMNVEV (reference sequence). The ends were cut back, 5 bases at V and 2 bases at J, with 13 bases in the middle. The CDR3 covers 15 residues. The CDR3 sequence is CASSTTPRGNQPQHF. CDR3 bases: TGTGCCAGCAGTACGACTCCAAGGGGCAATCAGCCCCAGCATTTT.

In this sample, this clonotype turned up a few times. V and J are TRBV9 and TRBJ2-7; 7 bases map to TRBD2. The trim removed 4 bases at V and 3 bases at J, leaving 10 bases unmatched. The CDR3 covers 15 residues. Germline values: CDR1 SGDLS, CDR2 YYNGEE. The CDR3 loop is CASSLLADALYEQYF. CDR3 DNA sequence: TGTGCCAGCAGCCTCCTAGCGGACGCACTCTACGAGCAGTACTTC.

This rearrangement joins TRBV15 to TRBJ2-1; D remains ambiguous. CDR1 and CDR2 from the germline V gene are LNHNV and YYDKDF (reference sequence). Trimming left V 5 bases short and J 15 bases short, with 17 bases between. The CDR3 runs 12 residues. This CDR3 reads CATSGRSTSTFF. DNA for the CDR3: TGTGCCACCAGCGGACGTTCGACTTCTACGTTCTTC. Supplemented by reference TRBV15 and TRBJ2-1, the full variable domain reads DAMVIQNPRYQVTQFGKPVTLSCSQTLNHNVMYWYQQKSSQAPKLLFHYYDKDFNNEADTPDNFQSRRPNTSFCFLDIRSPGLGDTAMYLCATSGRSTSTFFGPGTRLTVL.

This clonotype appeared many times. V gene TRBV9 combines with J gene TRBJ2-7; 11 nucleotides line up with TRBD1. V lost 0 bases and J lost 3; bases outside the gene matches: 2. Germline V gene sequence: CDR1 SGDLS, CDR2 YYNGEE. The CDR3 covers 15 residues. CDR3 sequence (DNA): TGTGCCAGCAGCGTAGAAGGGACAGGGGGCTACGAGCAGTACTTC. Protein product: CASSVEGTGGYEQYF.

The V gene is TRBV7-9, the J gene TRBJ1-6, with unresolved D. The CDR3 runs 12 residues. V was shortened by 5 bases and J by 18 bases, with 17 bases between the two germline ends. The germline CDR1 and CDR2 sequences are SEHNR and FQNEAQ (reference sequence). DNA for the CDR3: TGTGCCAGCAGCCCAGGACCAGAGGCCCCCCACTTT. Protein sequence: CASSPGPEAPHF.

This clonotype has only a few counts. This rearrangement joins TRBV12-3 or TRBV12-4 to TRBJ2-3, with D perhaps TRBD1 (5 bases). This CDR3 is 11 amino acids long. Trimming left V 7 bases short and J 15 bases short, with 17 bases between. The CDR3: CASTQGVAPYF. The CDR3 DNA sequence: TGTGCCAGCACCCAAGGGGTAGCCCCTTATTTT.

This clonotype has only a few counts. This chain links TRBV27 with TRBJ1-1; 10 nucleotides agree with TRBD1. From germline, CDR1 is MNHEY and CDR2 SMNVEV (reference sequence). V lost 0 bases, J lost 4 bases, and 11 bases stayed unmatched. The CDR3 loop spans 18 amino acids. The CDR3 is CASSLSRDRGLQLTEAFF. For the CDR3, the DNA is TGTGCCAGCAGTTTATCCCGGGACAGGGGTTTGCAGCTCACTGAAGCTTTCTTT.

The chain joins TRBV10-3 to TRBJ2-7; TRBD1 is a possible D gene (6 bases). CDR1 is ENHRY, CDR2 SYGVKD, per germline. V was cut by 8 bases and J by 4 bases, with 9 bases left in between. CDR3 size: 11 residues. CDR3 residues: CAIGQGYEQYF. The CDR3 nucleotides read TGTGCCATCGGGCAGGGGTACGAGCAGTACTTC.

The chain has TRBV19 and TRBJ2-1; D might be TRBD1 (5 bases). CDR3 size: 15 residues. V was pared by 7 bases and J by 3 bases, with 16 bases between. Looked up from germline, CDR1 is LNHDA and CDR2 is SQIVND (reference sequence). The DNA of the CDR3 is TGTGCCAGTACCGCGCAGGGTGGTGGCTACAATGAGCAGTTCTTC. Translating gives CASTAQGGGYNEQFF.

This chain's CDR3 is CASSPTGLSTDTQYF. CDR3 DNA sequence: TGCGCCAGCAGCCCGACCGGGCTCAGCACAGATACGCAGTATTTT. The rearrangement uses TRBV4-1 and TRBJ2-3, with D hard to call. Between the trimmed V and J ends, which lost 4 bases and 0 bases, there was a span of 11 bases. The CDR3 is 15 amino acids. The germline V gene encodes CDR1 MGHRA and CDR2 YSYEKL.

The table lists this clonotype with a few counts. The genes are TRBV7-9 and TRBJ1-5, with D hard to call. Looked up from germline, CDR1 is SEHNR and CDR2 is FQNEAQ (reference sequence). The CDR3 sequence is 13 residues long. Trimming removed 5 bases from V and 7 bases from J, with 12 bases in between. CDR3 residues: CASSPAGFQPQHF. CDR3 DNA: TGTGCCAGCAGCCCAGCAGGCTTCCAGCCCCAGCATTTT.

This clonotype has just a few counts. This CDR3 is CATSPGHRGYTF. The CDR3 DNA sequence: TGTGCCACCAGTCCGGGCCACCGAGGCTACACCTTC. The chain is built from TRBV24-1 and TRBJ1-2; D unresolved. Germline V CDR1 and CDR2: KGHDR, SFDVKD. The CDR3 is made up of 12 amino acids. The V and J ends lost 6 bases and 8 bases respectively, with 12 bases between them.

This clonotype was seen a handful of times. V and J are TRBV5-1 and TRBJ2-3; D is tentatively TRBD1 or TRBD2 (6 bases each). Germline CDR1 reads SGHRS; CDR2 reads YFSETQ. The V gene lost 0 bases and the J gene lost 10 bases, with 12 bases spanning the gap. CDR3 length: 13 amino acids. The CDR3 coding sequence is TGCGCCAGCAGCTTGGAGGGCGGGACATCGCAGTATTTT. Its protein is CASSLEGGTSQYF.

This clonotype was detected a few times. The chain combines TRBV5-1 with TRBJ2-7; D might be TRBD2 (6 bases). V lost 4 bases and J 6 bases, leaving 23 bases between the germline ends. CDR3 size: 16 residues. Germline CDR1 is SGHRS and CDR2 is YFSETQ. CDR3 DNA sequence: TGCGCCAGCAGCCCTCCGGGACTCTTTCTCGGAGCCGAGCAGTACTTC. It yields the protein CASSPPGLFLGAEQYF.

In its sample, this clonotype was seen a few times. The CDR3 DNA sequence: TGCAGCGTTGATGTAGAGACTCTGGGGGAGCAGTACTTC. Encoded protein: CSVDVETLGEQYF. V is TRBV29-1 and J is TRBJ2-7; D gene ambiguous. The length of the CDR3 is 13 residues. CDR1 SQVTM and CDR2 ANQGSEA come from the germline V gene. V was clipped by 3 bases and J by 7 bases, with 16 bases between them.

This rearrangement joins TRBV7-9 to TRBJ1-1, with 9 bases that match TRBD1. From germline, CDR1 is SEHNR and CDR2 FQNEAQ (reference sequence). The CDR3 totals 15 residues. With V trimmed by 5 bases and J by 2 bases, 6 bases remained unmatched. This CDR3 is CASSGWDRANTEAFF. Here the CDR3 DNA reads TGTGCCAGCAGCGGATGGGACAGGGCCAACACTGAAGCTTTCTTT.

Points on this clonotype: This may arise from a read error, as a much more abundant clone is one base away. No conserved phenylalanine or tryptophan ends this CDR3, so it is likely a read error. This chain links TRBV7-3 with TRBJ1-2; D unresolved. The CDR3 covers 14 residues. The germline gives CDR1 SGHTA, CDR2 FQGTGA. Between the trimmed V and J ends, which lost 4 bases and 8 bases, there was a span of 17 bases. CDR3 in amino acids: CASSSLGRGGGYTV. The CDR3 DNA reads TGTGCCAGCAGCTCCCTCGGGAGAGGCGGAGGCTACACCGTC.